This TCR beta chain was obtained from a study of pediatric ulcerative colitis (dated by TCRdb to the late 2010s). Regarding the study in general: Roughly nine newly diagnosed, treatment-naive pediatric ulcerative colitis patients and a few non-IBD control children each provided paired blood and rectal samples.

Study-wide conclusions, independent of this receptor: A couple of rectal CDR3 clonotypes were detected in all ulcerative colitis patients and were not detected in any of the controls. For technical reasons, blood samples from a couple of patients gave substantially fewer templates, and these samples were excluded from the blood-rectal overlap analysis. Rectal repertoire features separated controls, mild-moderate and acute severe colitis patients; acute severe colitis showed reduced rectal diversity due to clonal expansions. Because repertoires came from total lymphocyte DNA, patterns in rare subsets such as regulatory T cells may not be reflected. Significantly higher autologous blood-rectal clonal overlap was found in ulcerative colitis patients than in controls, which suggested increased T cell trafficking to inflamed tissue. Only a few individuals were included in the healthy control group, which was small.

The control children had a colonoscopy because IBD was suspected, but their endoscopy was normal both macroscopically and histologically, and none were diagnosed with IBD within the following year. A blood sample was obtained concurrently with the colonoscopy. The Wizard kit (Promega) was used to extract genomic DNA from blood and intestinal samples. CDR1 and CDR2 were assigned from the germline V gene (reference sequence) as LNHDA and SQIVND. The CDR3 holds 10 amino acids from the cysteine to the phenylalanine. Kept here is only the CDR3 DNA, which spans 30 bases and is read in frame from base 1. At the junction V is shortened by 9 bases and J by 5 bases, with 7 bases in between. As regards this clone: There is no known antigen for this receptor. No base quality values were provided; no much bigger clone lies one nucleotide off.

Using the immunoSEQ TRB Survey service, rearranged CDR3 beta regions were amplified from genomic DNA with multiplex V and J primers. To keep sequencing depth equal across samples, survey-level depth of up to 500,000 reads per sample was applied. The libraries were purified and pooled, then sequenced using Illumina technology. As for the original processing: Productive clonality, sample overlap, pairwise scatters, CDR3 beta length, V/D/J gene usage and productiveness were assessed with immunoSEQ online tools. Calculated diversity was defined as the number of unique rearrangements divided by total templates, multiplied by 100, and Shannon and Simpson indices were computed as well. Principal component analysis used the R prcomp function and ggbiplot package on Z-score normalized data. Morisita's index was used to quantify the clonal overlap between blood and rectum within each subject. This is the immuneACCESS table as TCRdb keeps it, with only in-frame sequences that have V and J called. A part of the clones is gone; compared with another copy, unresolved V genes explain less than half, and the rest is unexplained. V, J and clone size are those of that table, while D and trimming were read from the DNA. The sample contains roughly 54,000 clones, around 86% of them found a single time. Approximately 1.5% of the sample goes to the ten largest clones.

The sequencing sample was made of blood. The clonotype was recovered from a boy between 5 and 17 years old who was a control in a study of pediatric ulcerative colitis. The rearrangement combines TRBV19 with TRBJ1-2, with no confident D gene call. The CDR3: CASGFYGYTF. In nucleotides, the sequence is TGTGCCAGCGGATTTTATGGCTACACCTTC.